This entry features one T cell receptor beta chain sequence. These data are taken from a study of immune cell composition in non-small cell lung cancer. Repertoires were generated with immunoSEQ multiplex PCR, while TCRdb's copy carries only in-frame clones and drops some. Of around 2,000 clones in the sample, over 65% were seen once. Normal lung sampling was at least 3 cm from the tumour, as distant as possible. The V end was cut by 4 bases, the J end by 0 bases, with 8 bases between. The CDR3 is 14 residues long. Germline CDR1 and CDR2: SGHKS and YYEKEE (reference sequence). The sequence was obtained from a human donor with non-small cell lung cancer. The chain has TRBV5-5 and TRBJ1-5; a weak D match, TRBD1 (5 bases). What was sequenced was non-adjacent lung tissue. This chain's CDR3 is CASSGGYSNQPQHF. CDR3 bases: TGTGCCAGCAGCGGGGGGTATAGCAATCAGCCCCAGCATTTT.